These 25 T cell receptor beta chains were sequenced from one sample in a study of blood T cell repertoires in COVID-19. TCRdb's copy holds only in-frame clones and misses some; the assay was immunoSEQ multiplex PCR. The sample holds around 75,000 clones, 75% to 90% seen once. The specimen sequenced was peripheral blood. The receptors derive from a man aged 45-65 years with COVID-19, enrolled during active disease.

This clone appeared a few times. This chain connects TRBV6-5 to TRBJ1-1; perhaps TRBD1 as D (5 bases). CDR1 MNHEY and CDR2 SVGAGI come from the germline V gene. V was pared by 7 bases and J by 1 base, with 13 bases between. The CDR3 totals 14 residues. The CDR3 nucleotides read TGTGCCAGCAAAGAGACAGAGACGAACACTGAAGCTTTCTTT. The encoded protein is CASKETETNTEAFF.

The chain carries TRBV5-4 and TRBJ2-3; 9 bases line up with TRBD2. Germline assignment: CDR1 SGHNT and CDR2 YYREEE (reference sequence). The trim removed 2 bases at V and 0 bases at J, leaving 4 bases unmatched. The CDR3 spans 16 residues. The CDR3 bases are TGTGCCAGCAGCTTCGGCGGGAGGGCAAGCACAGATACGCAGTATTTT. It encodes CASSFGGRASTDTQYF.

The V and J genes are TRBV6-6 and TRBJ2-2; D gene ambiguous. The V gene's germline CDR1 is MNHNY and CDR2 SVGAGI (reference sequence). Trimming left V 0 bases short and J 5 bases short, with 7 bases between. This CDR3 is 14 amino acids long. The CDR3 is CASSYSVVTGELFF. For the CDR3, the DNA is TGTGCCAGCAGTTACTCCGTAGTGACCGGGGAGCTGTTTTTT.

The CDR3 is CAGRPQYRGTEAFF. The CDR3 DNA follows: TGTGCCGGCCGTCCCCAATACCGGGGCACTGAAGCTTTCTTT. This rearrangement joins TRBV6-5 to TRBJ1-1; D is unclear. Trimming left V 11 bases short and J 4 bases short, with 20 bases between. Per the germline V gene, CDR1 is MNHEY and CDR2 is SVGAGI. The CDR3 totals 14 residues.

This sequence joins TRBV7-9 and TRBJ1-4; tentative D call: TRBD1 (6 bases). CDR1 is SEHNR and CDR2 is FQNEAQ in the germline V gene (reference sequence). V shed 5 bases and J shed 7 bases, with 17 bases lying between them. The CDR3 spans 15 residues. The CDR3 DNA follows: TGTGCCAGCAGCCAACGGACAGCGAAGGGTGAAAAACTGTTTTTT. As protein: CASSQRTAKGEKLFF.

The gene calls are TRBV25-1 and TRBJ2-3, with 8 nucleotides matching TRBD2. This CDR3 has 14 residues. V shed 8 bases, J shed 4 bases, and the junction held 8 bases outside the gene matches. Germline V gives CDR1 MGHDK, CDR2 SYGVNS. The DNA of the CDR3 is TGTGCCAGCTCCTGGACTAGCCTGTCAGATACGCAGTATTTT. Its translation: CASSWTSLSDTQYF.

V and J are TRBV20-1 and TRBJ2-5; a possible D gene is TRBD2 (6 bases). The germline CDR1 and CDR2 sequences are DFQATT and SNEGSKA (reference sequence). Trimming took 6 bases from V and 5 from J, leaving 7 bases between them. This CDR3 contains 10 residues. This CDR3 is CSASGETQYF. CDR3 in DNA: TGCAGTGCGAGCGGGGAGACCCAGTACTTC.

The chain joins TRBV6-1 to TRBJ1-4; 7 bases match TRBD1. The CDR3 loop spans 14 amino acids. The germline V gene encodes CDR1 MNHNS and CDR2 SASEGT. The trim removed 3 bases at V and 7 bases at J, leaving 5 bases unmatched. The CDR3 here is CASSDTTGSEKLFF. CDR3 DNA: TGTGCCAGCAGTGACACGACAGGGTCTGAAAAACTGTTTTTT.

This sequence joins TRBV24-1 and TRBJ2-6; D is unclear. Germline V CDR1 and CDR2: KGHDR, SFDVKD. This CDR3 contains 14 residues. Deletions cut 10 bases from V and 2 bases from J, with 11 bases between. CDR3 DNA sequence: TGTGCCACTTCAGAACCCACTGGGGCCAACGTCCTGACTTTC. Protein product: CATSEPTGANVLTF.

This chain connects TRBV28 to TRBJ2-3; 9 bases map to TRBD1. This CDR3 spans 13 amino acids. Germline CDR1 and CDR2: MDHEN and SYDVKM. The V segment lost 5 bases and the J segment 5 bases; nucleotides outside the gene matches: 2. The CDR3 bases are TGTGCCAGCAGTCTGACAGGGGGAGATACGCAGTATTTT. The encoded protein is CASSLTGGDTQYF.

The rearrangement joins TRBV6-2 or TRBV6-3 to TRBJ1-2; weak D call: TRBD1 (5 bases). This CDR3 has 14 amino acids. Germline V gene data show CDR1 as MNHEY and CDR2 as SVGEGT. V lost 5 bases to trimming and J lost 2 bases, with 12 bases between them. CDR3 nucleotide sequence: TGTGCCAGCAGTACCCTACAGGAGAACTATGGCTACACCTTC. It specifies CASSTLQENYGYTF.

The chain has TRBV5-4 and TRBJ2-1; tentatively, D is TRBD2 (5 bases). CDR1 is SGHNT and CDR2 is YYREEE in the germline V gene (reference sequence). CDR3 length equals 16 residues. The V and J ends lost 1 base and 3 bases respectively, with 14 bases between them. The CDR3 reads CASSLIDYQFYNEQFF. The CDR3 coding sequence is TGTGCCAGCAGCTTGATCGACTACCAATTCTACAATGAGCAGTTCTTC.

The V and J genes are TRBV14 and TRBJ2-5, with D perhaps matching TRBD1 (5 bases). Per the germline V gene, CDR1 is SGHDN and CDR2 is FVKESK. This CDR3 spans 12 amino acids. The V gene lost 0 bases and the J gene lost 7 bases, with 6 bases spanning the gap. The CDR3 coding sequence is TGTGCCAGCAGCCAAGACAGGGTGACCCAGTACTTC. Translation gives CASSQDRVTQYF.

This sequence joins TRBV18 and TRBJ2-5, with D perhaps TRBD2 (5 bases). CDR3 length equals 15 residues. Germline V CDR1 and CDR2: KGHSH, LQKENI. V lost 4 bases to trimming and J lost 5 bases, with 17 bases between them. The CDR3, as DNA: TGTGCCAGCTCACTCGGGCCTAGCCAAGTGGAGACCCAGTACTTC. Amino acid sequence: CASSLGPSQVETQYF.

The chain combines TRBV9 with TRBJ1-2, with D possibly matching TRBD1 (5 bases). The CDR3 contains 13 residues. Germline V gene sequence: CDR1 SGDLS, CDR2 YYNGEE. V dropped 0 bases and J dropped 6 bases, with 9 bases sitting between them. CDR3 region: CASSVGQGDGYTF. The CDR3 nucleotides are TGTGCCAGCAGCGTAGGGCAGGGCGATGGCTACACCTTC.

The rearrangement joins TRBV5-6 to TRBJ1-1; D is ambiguous. With 0 bases removed from V and 4 bases from J, the gap between germline ends came to 4 bases. Germline CDR1 SGHDT, CDR2 YYEEEE. The CDR3 length is 12 residues. The CDR3 coding sequence is TGTGCCAGCAGCTTGGTAGCCACTGAAGCTTTCTTT. Translation: CASSLVATEAFF.

This sequence joins TRBV4-2 and TRBJ2-7, with 10 positions matching TRBD2. CDR3 length: 16 amino acids. The V and J ends lost 4 bases and 0 bases, in that order; junction bases with no gene match: 6. Germline CDR1 and CDR2: LGHNA and YNFKEQ. CDR3 nucleotide sequence: TGTGCCAGCAGCCGGAGCCTAGCGGGAGACTCCTACGAGCAGTACTTC. It translates to CASSRSLAGDSYEQYF.

This clone was recorded only once. The J gene is TRBJ1-5, the V gene TRBV6-5; 9 bases align to TRBD1. This CDR3 region has 15 residues. Trimming removed 6 bases from V and 6 bases from J; junction bases left unmatched: 9. Germline assignment: CDR1 MNHEY and CDR2 SVGAGI. The CDR3 here is CASSYTGGAGQPQHF. DNA for the CDR3: TGTGCCAGCAGCTACACAGGGGGCGCGGGTCAGCCCCAGCATTTT.

In this sample, this clone turned up once. The J gene is TRBJ2-5, the V gene TRBV7-8; D uncertain. CDR1 and CDR2 from the germline V gene are SGHVS and FQNEAQ. The CDR3 runs to 11 residues. Deletions cut 5 bases from V and 2 bases from J, with 3 bases between. CDR3 sequence: CASSPQETQYF. In DNA form, the CDR3 reads TGTGCCAGCAGCCCGCAAGAGACCCAGTACTTC.

In its sample, this clone was seen a few times. V is TRBV7-6 and J is TRBJ2-1; TRBD1 matches 10 bases. Germline values: CDR1 SGHVS, CDR2 FNYEAQ. Losses at the gene ends were 5 bases for V and 9 bases for J; bases not matched to a gene: 16. The CDR3 has 17 residues. The CDR3 DNA reads TGTGCCAGCAGCCCTACACCGCCCGAGACAGGGGGCACTGAGCAGTTCTTC. Encoded protein: CASSPTPPETGGTEQFF. Combining the CDR3 with reference TRBV7-6 and TRBJ2-1 gives the whole variable domain GAGVSQSPRYKVTKRGQDVALRCDPISGHVSLYWYRQALGQGPEFLTYFNYEAQQDKSGLPNDRFSAERPEGSISTLTIQRTEQRDSAMYRCASSPTPPETGGTEQFFGPGTRLTVL.

The chain employs TRBV24-1 and TRBJ2-3, with TRBD1 identical over 7 bases. CDR3 length: 16 amino acids. Germline CDR1 KGHDR, CDR2 SFDVKD. The trim removed 8 bases at V and 0 bases at J, leaving 10 bases unmatched. CDR3 amino acids: CATKGVGTDSTDTQYF. CDR3 bases: TGTGCCACCAAGGGCGTTGGGACAGACAGCACAGATACGCAGTATTTT.

The J gene is TRBJ1-1, the V gene TRBV6-6; 7 bases agree with TRBD1. J lost 4 bases, V lost 4 bases, and 3 bases had no gene match. CDR1 is MNHNY and CDR2 is SVGAGI in the germline V gene (reference sequence). The CDR3 totals 13 residues. The CDR3 DNA reads as TGTGCCAGCAGTTCGCAGGGGGGCACTGAAGCTTTCTTT. Protein sequence: CASSSQGGTEAFF.

This chain connects TRBV7-9 to TRBJ2-2; a weak D match, TRBD2 (5 bases). Germline V lookup: CDR1 SEHNR, CDR2 FQNEAQ (reference sequence). This CDR3 region has 13 residues. V was trimmed by 7 bases and J by 7 bases, leaving 13 bases between them. CDR3 sequence: CASTDSRGGELFF. DNA for the CDR3: TGTGCCAGCACCGACTCTCGGGGCGGGGAGCTGTTTTTT. Based on the CDR3 plus reference TRBV7-9 and TRBJ2-2, the full variable domain is DTGVSQNPRHKITKRGQNVTFRCDPISEHNRLYWYRQTLGQGPEFLTYFQNEAQLEKSRLLSDRFSAERPKGSFSTLEIQRTEQGDSAMYLCASTDSRGGELFFGEGSRLTVL.

J is TRBJ2-7 and V is TRBV28, with TRBD1 matching over 7 bases. This CDR3 is 15 amino acids long. Germline V lookup: CDR1 MDHEN, CDR2 SYDVKM. J gave up 4 bases and V 4 bases, and 10 bases lay outside the gene matches. CDR3: CASSSLGTAIYEQYF. DNA of the CDR3: TGTGCCAGCAGTTCGCTCGGGACAGCCATTTACGAGCAGTACTTC. Together with reference TRBV28 and TRBJ2-7, the CDR3 gives the full variable domain: DVKVTQSSRYLVKRTGEKVFLECVQDMDHENMFWYRQDPGLGLRLIYFSYDVKMKEKGDIPEGYSVSREKKERFSLILESASTNQTSMYLCASSSLGTAIYEQYFGPGTRLTVT.

This clone was seen more than once but under ten times. This chain connects TRBV11-2 to TRBJ2-7, with D perhaps matching TRBD2 (5 bases). Deletions cut 3 bases from V and 0 bases from J, with 12 bases between. Looked up from germline, CDR1 is SGHAT and CDR2 is FQNNGV. This CDR3 is built from 15 residues. The CDR3 DNA is TGTGCCAGCAGCTTTGGACGGGGAAGCTCCTACGAGCAGTACTTC. It specifies CASSFGRGSSYEQYF.